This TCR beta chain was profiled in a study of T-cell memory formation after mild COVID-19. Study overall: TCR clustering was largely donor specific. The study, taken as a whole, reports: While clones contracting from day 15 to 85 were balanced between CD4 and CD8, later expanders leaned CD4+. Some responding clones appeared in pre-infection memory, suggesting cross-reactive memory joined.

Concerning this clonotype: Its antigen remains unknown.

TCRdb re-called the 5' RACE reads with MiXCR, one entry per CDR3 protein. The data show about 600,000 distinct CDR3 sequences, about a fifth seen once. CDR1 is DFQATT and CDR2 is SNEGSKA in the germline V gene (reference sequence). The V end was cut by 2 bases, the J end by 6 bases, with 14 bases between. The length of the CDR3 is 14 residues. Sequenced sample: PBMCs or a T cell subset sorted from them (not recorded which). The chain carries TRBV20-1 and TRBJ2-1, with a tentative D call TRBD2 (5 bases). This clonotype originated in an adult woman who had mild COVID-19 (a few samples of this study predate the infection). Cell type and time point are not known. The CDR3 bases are TGCAGTGCTAGACCATGGGAAGGAGGCAATGAGCAGTTCTTC. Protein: CSARPWEGGNEQFF.